This is a list of T cell receptor beta chains from one sample in a study of cytomegalovirus exposure and HLA in healthy donors. TCRdb's table, derived via immunoSEQ multiplex PCR, lists solely in-frame clones and lacks some. Counted here are around 120,000 clones, over 65% occurring once; the ten biggest clones make up roughly 2%. Input material: PBMCs. These receptors originate from a young man in good health and CMV-seronegative. Both conserved end residues are trimmed from each CDR3.

j_gene,v_gene,CDR3aa
TRBJ2-1,TRBV11-2,ASSDSSRYGEQF
TRBJ2-7,TRBV7-2,ASSPPSRSAYEQY
TRBJ2-2,TRBV29-1,SVIRGAGSNTGELF
TRBJ1-2,TRBV9,ASSVGQGARGYT
TRBJ2-1,TRBV9,ASSVEVAPRWEQF
TRBJ1-1,TRBV6-5,ASTPRQANTEAF
TRBJ2-7,TRBV11-3,ASSPDNYEQY
TRBJ1-1,TRBV5-1,ASSSGGQTFWAF
TRBJ1-1,TRBV20-1,SALALEEAF
TRBJ2-7,TRBV21-1,ASSSHRELKSYEQY
TRBJ1-1,TRBV25-1,ASSEYIRTSGTEAF
TRBJ1-2,TRBV19,ASRTPGPLRGYT
TRBJ2-3,TRBV2,ASSGTGTSTDTQY
TRBJ1-1,TRBV2,ASSEVDGGLLNTEAF
TRBJ2-7,TRBV6-1,ASSELQGTPYEQY
TRBJ1-3,TRBV19,ASTRDRGSGNTIY
TRBJ2-3,TRBV11-2,ASSPRQAYTDTQY
TRBJ1-2,TRBV19,ASSSGQGATFGYT
TRBJ2-3,TRBV13,ASRDGLRTDTQY
TRBJ1-3,TRBV9,ASSVGGTGNTIY
TRBJ2-5,TRBV27,ASSPRTGTETQY
TRBJ2-7,TRBV7-8,ASSLANRGQYEQY
TRBJ2-7,TRBV5-1,ASSLQGPAYEQY
TRBJ1-3,TRBV2,ASSANRGNTIY
TRBJ2-3,TRBV6-4,ASAGTSEADTQY
TRBJ1-2,TRBV5-1,ASSFDYYGYT
TRBJ2-5,TRBV5-6,ASSFIQGSGETQY
TRBJ2-1,TRBV27,ASSSPWTPSSGGRTAYNEQF
TRBJ1-1,TRBV4-3,ASSQTSWGPEAF
TRBJ2-1,TRBV5-1,ASSPIDNYNEQF
TRBJ2-2,TRBV7-6,ASLANTGELF
TRBJ1-5,TRBV7-9,ASSPGVNQPQH
TRBJ2-7,TRBV6-5,ASSSGTAHYEQY
TRBJ1-5,TRBV11-2,ASSPGQGPLQPQH
TRBJ1-6,TRBV7-9,SSSLPTGEGSSPLH
TRBJ1-2,TRBV5-5,ASSFPGVGNYGYT
TRBJ2-1,TRBV5-8,ASSPKAGEIWNEQF
TRBJ2-5,TRBV6-5,ASRDRTQETQY
TRBJ2-1,TRBV7-9,SSSWGVGEQF
TRBJ1-4,TRBV29-1,SSLFNEKLF
TRBJ1-1,TRBV7-3,ASSLSFGQEAF
TRBJ2-7,TRBV6-1,ASRTGLFSSYEQY
TRBJ1-1,TRBV19,ASSIIGGNTEAF
TRBJ1-2,TRBV5-6,ASSLRGQGYNYGYT
TRBJ1-5,TRBV18,ASSPGRGQPQH
TRBJ2-7,TRBV6-1,ASEGLVPPHEQY
TRBJ1-4,TRBV7-9,SSAPKGVDEKLF
TRBJ2-7,TRBV6-5,ASSSGGQPEQY